The 4 T cell receptor beta chains below come from one sample, sequenced in a study of cytomegalovirus exposure and HLA in healthy donors. Assay used: immunoSEQ multiplex PCR; TCRdb lists only in-frame clones, some missing. The data show hundreds of thousands of clones, more than 80% seen once. The sequencing sample was made of PBMCs. The receptors derive from a woman between 18 and 29 years old in good health and CMV-seronegative.

The chain carries TRBV4-2 and TRBJ2-5, with 7 bases aligning to TRBD2. The CDR3 length is 15 residues. Germline CDR1 LGHNA, CDR2 YNFKEQ. V lost 4 bases to trimming and J lost 1 base; unmatched junction nucleotides: 6. The CDR3 is CASSLLAAIQETQYF. CDR3 sequence (DNA): TGTGCCAGCAGCCTCCTAGCGGCAATCCAAGAGACCCAGTACTTC.

The chain couples TRBV4-1 to TRBJ1-1, with D maybe TRBD1 (6 bases). The ends were cut back, 2 bases at V and 0 bases at J, with 10 bases in the middle. The CDR3 consists of 15 residues. Germline V lookup: CDR1 MGHRA, CDR2 YSYEKL. The CDR3 region is CASSQPGGLNTEAFF. The CDR3 DNA reads as TGCGCCAGCAGCCAACCCGGGGGGCTGAACACTGAAGCTTTCTTT.

V usage is TRBV11-3 and J usage is TRBJ1-1, with D uncertain. The V gene lost 3 bases and the J gene lost 1 base, with 6 bases spanning the gap. Per germline, CDR1 SGHNT and CDR2 YENEEA. The CDR3 spans 13 residues. The CDR3 DNA sequence: TGTGCCAGCAGCTTGCGGGGGAACACTGAAGCTTTCTTT. Amino acid sequence: CASSLRGNTEAFF. The full variable domain, rest sourced from reference TRBV11-3 and TRBJ1-1, is EAGVVQSPRYKIIEKKQPVAFWCNPISGHNTLYWYLQNLGQGPELLIRYENEEAVDDSQLPKDRFSAERLKGVDSTLKIQPAELGDSAVYLCASSLRGNTEAFFGQGTRLTVV.

The chain joins TRBV9 to TRBJ2-1; 8 bases match TRBD2. Germline V gives CDR1 SGDLS, CDR2 YYNGEE. The junction had 15 bases not matched to a gene; V was cut back by 3 bases and J by 1 base. The CDR3 totals 19 residues. The CDR3 DNA sequence: TGTGCCAGCAGCGGGAGCGGGAGATCGAAGTCATGGTCCTACAATGAGCAGTTCTTC. This sequence encodes CASSGSGRSKSWSYNEQFF.